Sequencing of this T cell receptor beta chain was carried out in a study of cytotoxic CD8 clonotypes in ibrutinib-treated CLL (dated by TCRdb to the early 2020s). Background for the entire study: The cohort included around 16 treatment-naive and eleven to twelve relapsed/refractory patients; approximately 17 were IGHV unmutated. Partial responses were observed in approximately 24 patients and complete responses in 2; after a median follow-up of about 69 months, remission was maintained in around 14 patients and progression was observed in about twelve. The response samples were drawn at a median of roughly twelve months into treatment, with a range of roughly 6 to 36 months. On average, each sample had about 250,000 productive templates and almost 95,000 productive rearrangements. Of the roughly 81 people in the trial, roughly 27 had longitudinal samples available. Cryopreserved peripheral blood mononuclear cells were obtained prior to treatment, at the time of response, and at either disease progression or sustained remission. Every remission and progressive disease sample was obtained while ibrutinib was still being received by the patients. Results and caveats for the whole study, not just this receptor: An increase in clonality was observed at ibrutinib response, with clonality remaining stable during sustained remission and falling back toward baseline at progression. Baseline clonality exceeded that of age-matched healthy donors and correlated strongly with circulating CD8+ T-cell counts. Sustained-remission and progressing patients did not have matched sampling times, and lymph node repertoires were not examined. Public clonotypes were rare and either contracted or stayed stable during treatment, and the rise in clonality at ibrutinib response reflected the expansion of private clonotypes.

There are 18 amino acids in the CDR3, from cysteine to phenylalanine inclusive. CDR3 DNA only is kept here, 54 bases in frame from base 1. Trimming at the junction amounts to 4 bases on V and 0 bases on J, and the germline ends lie 22 bases apart. The germline V gene supplies CDR1 SGHDT and CDR2 YYEEEE. A word on this clone: It has no known antigen specificity. Within one base of it there is no much larger clone, and no base qualities were kept.

Read against the paper, the sample's time point label means: progressive disease on ibrutinib. For TCR beta library preparation, approximately 2 micrograms of genomic DNA were isolated from cryopreserved PBMCs. Longitudinal blood samples from CLL patients on ibrutinib monotherapy underwent high-throughput TCR beta sequencing. Patients were enrolled in a phase 2 open-label single-center ibrutinib monotherapy trial. Each clonotype received, on average, 10x coverage in deep resolution sequencing performed on a MiSeq, where the target depth lay between 1 in 1 million and 1 in 200,000 T cells. TCR beta libraries were generated with the immunoSEQ hsTCRB Kit. From the authors' description of their analysis: Data were analyzed with ImmunoSEQ Data Assistant and ImmunoSEQ Analyzer, with V, D and J genes assigned per IMGT definitions. Clonality was computed as one minus normalized Shannon entropy of productive rearrangement frequencies, ranging from 0 to 1. Only overrepresented clonotypes making up at least 0.05% of each patient's repertoire were included in the public clonotype analysis. Repertoires from about a dozen age-matched healthy donors in immuneACCESS were used as clonality controls. The table was pulled from immuneACCESS by TCRdb, which kept in-frame rearrangements only. Such tables lose some clones; where checked, under half of the loss comes from unresolved V genes, and the rest has no known cause. Clone size and the V and J calls come from that table; the DNA yielded D and trimming. This sample lists nearly 300,000 clones; about 72% were detected once. The ten largest clones add up to about 5.8% of the sample.

Source: PBMCs, taken at disease progression, from a patient treated with ibrutinib. The receptor comes from a human donor with chronic lymphocytic leukemia. The chain employs TRBV5-6 and TRBJ1-2, and perhaps TRBD1 as D gene, on 5 matching bases. CDR3 loop: CASSGEKGSMLANYGYTF. DNA sequence: TGTGCCAGCAGCGGGGAAAAGGGGTCGATGTTAGCTAACTATGGCTACACCTTC.